This entry describes one TCR beta chain. The ends were cut back, 7 bases at V and 1 base at J, with 22 bases in the middle. Germline CDR1 LNHDA, CDR2 SQIVND (reference sequence). CDR3 length: 17 residues. This entry belongs to a study of blood T cell repertoires in COVID-19. Study in general: T cells, B-cell-depleted T cells, or PBMCs provided the cDNA or gDNA that served as material.

Method: immunoSEQ multiplex PCR; TCRdb's copy keeps in-frame clones and lacks some. The top ten clones hold around a tenth of a sample with about 16,000 clones, roughly nine tenths of them seen once. This rearrangement joins TRBV19 to TRBJ1-1; the D is unclear. The sequenced sample consisted of peripheral blood. The receptor's source is a man older than 75 with acute or convalescent COVID-19. This CDR3 is CASTRFIREAKNTEAFF. CDR3 nucleotide sequence: TGTGCCAGTACTCGATTCATTAGGGAGGCAAAGAACACTGAAGCTTTCTTT.